This T cell receptor beta chain was obtained from a study of CD8 T cells in Susac syndrome. The controls, all healthy donors, were matched for age and sex. Both CD4+ and CD8+ T cells were negatively isolated, and TEMRA cells underwent FACS enrichment. This clonotype was seen only once. This CDR3 region has 13 residues. The germline CDR1 and CDR2 sequences are GTSNPN and SVGIG (reference sequence). Trimming left V 4 bases short and J 0 bases short, with 4 bases between. Random hexamers were used to reverse transcribe the RNA input (about 0.45 to 1 ug). With immunoSEQ multiplex PCR, TCR beta CDR3 was amplified across 54 Vbeta and 13 Jbeta. MiXCR, applied by TCRdb to the immunoSEQ multiplex PCR reads, yields one record per CDR3 protein. Here the sample spans 180,000 or so distinct CDR3 sequences, approximately 94% being singletons.

The sequence was collected from a human donor in good health. The rearrangement links TRBV30 to TRBJ2-6; no definite D call. Material: CD4+ T cells from PBMCs. As DNA, the CDR3 is TGTGCCTGGACCTACTCTGGGGCCAACGTCCTGACTTTC. Residues: CAWTYSGANVLTF. The full variable domain, completed using reference TRBV30 and TRBJ2-6, is SQTIHQWPATLVQPVGSPLSLECTVEGTSNPNLYWYRQAAGRGLQLLFYSVGIGQISSEVPQNLSASRPQDRQFILSSKKLLLSDSGFYLCAWTYSGANVLTFGAGSRLTVL.